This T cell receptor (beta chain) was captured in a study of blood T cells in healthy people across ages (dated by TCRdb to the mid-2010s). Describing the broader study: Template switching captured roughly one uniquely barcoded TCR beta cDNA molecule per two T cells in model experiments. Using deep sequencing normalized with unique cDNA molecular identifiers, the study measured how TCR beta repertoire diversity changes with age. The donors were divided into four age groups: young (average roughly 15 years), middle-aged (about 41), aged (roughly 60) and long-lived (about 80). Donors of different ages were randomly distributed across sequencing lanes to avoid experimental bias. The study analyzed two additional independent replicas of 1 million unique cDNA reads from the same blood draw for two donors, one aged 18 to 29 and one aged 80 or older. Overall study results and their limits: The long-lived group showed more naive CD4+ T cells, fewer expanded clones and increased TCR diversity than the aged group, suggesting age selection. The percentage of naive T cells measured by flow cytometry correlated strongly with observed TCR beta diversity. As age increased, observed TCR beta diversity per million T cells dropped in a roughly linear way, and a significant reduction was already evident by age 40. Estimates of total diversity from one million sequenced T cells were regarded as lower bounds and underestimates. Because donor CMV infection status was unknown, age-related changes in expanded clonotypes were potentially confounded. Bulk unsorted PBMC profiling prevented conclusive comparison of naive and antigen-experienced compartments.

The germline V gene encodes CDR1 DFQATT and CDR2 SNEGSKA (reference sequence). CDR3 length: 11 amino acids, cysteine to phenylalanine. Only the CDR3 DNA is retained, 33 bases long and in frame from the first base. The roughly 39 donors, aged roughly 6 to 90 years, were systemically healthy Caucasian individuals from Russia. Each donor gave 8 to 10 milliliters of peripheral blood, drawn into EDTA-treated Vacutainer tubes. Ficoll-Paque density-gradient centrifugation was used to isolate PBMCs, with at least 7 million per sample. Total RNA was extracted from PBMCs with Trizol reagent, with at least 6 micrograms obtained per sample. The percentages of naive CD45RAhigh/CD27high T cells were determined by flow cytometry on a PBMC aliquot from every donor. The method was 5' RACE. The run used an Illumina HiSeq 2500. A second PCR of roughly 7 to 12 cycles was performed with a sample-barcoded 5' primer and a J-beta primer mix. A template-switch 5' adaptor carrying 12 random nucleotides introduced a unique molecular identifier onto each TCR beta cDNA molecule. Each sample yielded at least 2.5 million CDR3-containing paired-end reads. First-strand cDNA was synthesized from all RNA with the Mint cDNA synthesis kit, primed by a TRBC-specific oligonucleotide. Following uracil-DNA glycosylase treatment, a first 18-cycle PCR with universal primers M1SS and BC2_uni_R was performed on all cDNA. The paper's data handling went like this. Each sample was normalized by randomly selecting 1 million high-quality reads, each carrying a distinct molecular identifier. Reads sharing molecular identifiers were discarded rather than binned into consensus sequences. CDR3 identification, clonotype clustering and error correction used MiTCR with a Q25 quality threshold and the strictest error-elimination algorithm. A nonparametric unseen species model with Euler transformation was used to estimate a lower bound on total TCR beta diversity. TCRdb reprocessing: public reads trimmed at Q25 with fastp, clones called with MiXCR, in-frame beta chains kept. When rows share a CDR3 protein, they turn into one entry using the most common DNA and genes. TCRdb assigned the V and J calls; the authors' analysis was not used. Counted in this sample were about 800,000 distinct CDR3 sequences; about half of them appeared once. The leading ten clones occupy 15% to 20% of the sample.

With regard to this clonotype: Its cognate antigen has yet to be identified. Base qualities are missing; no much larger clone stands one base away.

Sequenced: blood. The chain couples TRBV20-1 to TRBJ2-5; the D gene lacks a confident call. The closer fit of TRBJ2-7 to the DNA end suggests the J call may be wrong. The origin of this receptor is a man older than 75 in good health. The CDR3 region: CSAPRGYEQYF. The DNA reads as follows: TGCAGTGCTCCCCGCGGATACGAGCAGTACTTC.